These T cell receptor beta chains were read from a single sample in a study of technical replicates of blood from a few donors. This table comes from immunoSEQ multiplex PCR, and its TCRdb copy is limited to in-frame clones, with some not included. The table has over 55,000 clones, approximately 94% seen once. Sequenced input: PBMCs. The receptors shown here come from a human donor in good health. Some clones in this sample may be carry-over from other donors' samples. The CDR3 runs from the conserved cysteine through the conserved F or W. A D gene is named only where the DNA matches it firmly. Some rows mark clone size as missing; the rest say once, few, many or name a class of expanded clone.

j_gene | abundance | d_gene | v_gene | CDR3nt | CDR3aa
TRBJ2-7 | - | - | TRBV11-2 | TGTGCCAGCAGCTCGATAGCGCATGCCTACGAGCAGTACTTC | CASSSIAHAYEQYF
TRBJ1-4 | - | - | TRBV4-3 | TGCGCCAGCAGCCTGGGTTGGGCTAACCCACCAAGGGAAAAACTGTTTTTT | CASSLGWANPPREKLFF
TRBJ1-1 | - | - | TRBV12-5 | TGTGCTAGTGGTTTCGGTAACACTGAAGCTTTCTTT | CASGFGNTEAFF
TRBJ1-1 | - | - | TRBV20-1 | TGCAGTGCCCCTCTGGGAGGTGAAGCTTTCTTT | CSAPLGGEAFF
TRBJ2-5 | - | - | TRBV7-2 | TGTGCCAGCAGCTTCGCGAGGGAGACCCAGTACTTC | CASSFARETQYF
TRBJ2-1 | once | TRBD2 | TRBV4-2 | TGTGCCAGCAGCCAAGATCGGATCACGAGCGGGAGAGCCAATGAGCAGTTCTTC | CASSQDRITSGRANEQFF
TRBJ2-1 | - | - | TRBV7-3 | TGTGCCAGCAGCTTTTTTAGCGGAACCAACTACAATGAGCAGTTCTTC | CASSFFSGTNYNEQFF
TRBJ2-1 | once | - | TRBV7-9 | TGTGCCAGCAGCTTCTTACCCCCCAGGGGCAATGAGCAGTTCTTC | CASSFLPPRGNEQFF
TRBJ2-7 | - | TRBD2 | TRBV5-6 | TGTGCCAGCAGCTGGGGGCGGGAGGGAGAGCAGTACTTC | CASSWGREGEQYF
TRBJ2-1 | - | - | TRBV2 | TGTGCCAGCAGTGCGCTGAGGGGGAGCTCCTACAATGAGCAGTTCTTC | CASSALRGSSYNEQFF
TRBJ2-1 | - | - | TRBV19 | TGTGCCAGTAGTATGGGGGGGGCCGAATACAATGAGCAGTTCTTC | CASSMGGAEYNEQFF
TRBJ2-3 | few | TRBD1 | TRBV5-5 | TGTGCCAGCAGCAAGGACGGGGGACAGGGGTTTGTTACGCAGTATTTT | CASSKDGGQGFVTQYF
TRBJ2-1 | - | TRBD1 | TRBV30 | TGTGCAACAGGGGGCTCCTACAATGAGCAGTTCTTC | CATGGSYNEQFF
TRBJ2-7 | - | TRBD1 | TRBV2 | TGTGCCAGCAGGGCGGACAGGGGGTCTCTCTACGAGCAGTACTTC | CASRADRGSLYEQYF
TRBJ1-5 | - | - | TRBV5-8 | TGTGCCAGCAGCTCCGGGGTTAGCAATCAGCCCCAGCATTTT | CASSSGVSNQPQHF
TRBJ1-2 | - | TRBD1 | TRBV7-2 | TGTGCCAGCAGCTTAGCGAAGGACAGGGGAGGCGGCTACACCTTC | CASSLAKDRGGGYTF
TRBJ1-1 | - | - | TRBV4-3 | TGCGCCAGCAGCCAAGATACAGGGCTGAACACTGAAGCTTTCTTT | CASSQDTGLNTEAFF
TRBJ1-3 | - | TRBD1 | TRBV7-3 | TGTGCCAGCAGCCCGGGGACAGCTGGAAACACCATATATTTT | CASSPGTAGNTIYF
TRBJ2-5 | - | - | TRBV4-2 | TGTGCCAGCAGCCAAGATCTCGCGAGGGTTAGGGAGACCCAGTACTTC | CASSQDLARVRETQYF
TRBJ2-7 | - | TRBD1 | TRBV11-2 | TGTGCCAGCAGCTTGGGGACAGGGCCCTACGAGCAGTACTTC | CASSLGTGPYEQYF
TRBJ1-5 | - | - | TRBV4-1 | TGCGCCAGCTTGACAGGAGAGGATCAGCCCCAGCATTTT | CASLTGEDQPQHF
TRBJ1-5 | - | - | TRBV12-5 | TGTGCTAGTGGTTGGGGCCAGGGGAGGGAGGCCCAGCATTTT | CASGWGQGREAQHF
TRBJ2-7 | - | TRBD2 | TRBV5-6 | TGTGCCAGCAGCTCTAGACTAGCGGGAGTTTCCGAGCAGTACTTC | CASSSRLAGVSEQYF
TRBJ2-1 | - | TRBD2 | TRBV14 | TGTGCCAGCAGCCAACGGACTAGCTGGTCCTACAATGAGCAGTTCTTC | CASSQRTSWSYNEQFF
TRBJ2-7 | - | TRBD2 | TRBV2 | TGTGCCAGCCGATCGGAGTACGGGACTAGCGGGTACGAGCAGTACTTC | CASRSEYGTSGYEQYF
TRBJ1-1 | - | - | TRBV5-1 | TGCGCCAGCAGCTTGACACAGGGAGCCACTGAAGCTTTCTTT | CASSLTQGATEAFF
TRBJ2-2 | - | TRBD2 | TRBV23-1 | TGCGCCAGCAGTCAATCTAGCGGGAACCTAGGACCGTCGAACACCGGGGAGCTGTTTTTT | CASSQSSGNLGPSNTGELFF
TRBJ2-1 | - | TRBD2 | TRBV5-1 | TGCGCCAGCAGCTGGGGGGGACTAGCGAATGAGCAGTTCTTC | CASSWGGLANEQFF
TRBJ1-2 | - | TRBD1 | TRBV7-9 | TGTGCCAGCAGCTTACACACGACAGGGCACTATGGCTACACCTTC | CASSLHTTGHYGYTF
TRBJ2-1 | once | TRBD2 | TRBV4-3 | TGCGCCAGCAGCCAAGCCCCAGGGACTAGCGGGAGGGGGAATGAGCAGTTCTTC | CASSQAPGTSGRGNEQFF
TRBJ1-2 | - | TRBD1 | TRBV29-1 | TGCAGCGGGGGACAGGGAGATAACTATGGCTACACCTTC | CSGGQGDNYGYTF
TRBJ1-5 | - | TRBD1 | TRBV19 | TGTGCCAGTAGCGCCAAAGAGGGGGCGACCACGCATTTT | CASSAKEGATTHF
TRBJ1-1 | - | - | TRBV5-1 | TGCGCCAGCAGCCCGGGAGCCGGCGGGGATGGTACTGAAGCTTTCTTT | CASSPGAGGDGTEAFF
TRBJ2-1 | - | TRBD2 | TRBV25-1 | TGTGCCAGCGGCCGAGGACTAGCGGGAAATCGCAATGAGCAGTTCTTC | CASGRGLAGNRNEQFF
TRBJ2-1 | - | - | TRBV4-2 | TGTGCCAGCAGCCAAGGGTCTGGAGGCGACTACAATGAGCAGTTCTTC | CASSQGSGGDYNEQFF
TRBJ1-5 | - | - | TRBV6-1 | TGTGCCAGCAGGACTTCAGGGGATCAGCCCCAGCATTTT | CASRTSGDQPQHF
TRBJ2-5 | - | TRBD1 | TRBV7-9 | TGTGCCAGCAGCCGGACAGGGGAGACCCAGTACTTC | CASSRTGETQYF
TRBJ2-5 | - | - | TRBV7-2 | TGTGCCAGCAGCTTATCCCTAGAGACCCAGTACTTC | CASSLSLETQYF
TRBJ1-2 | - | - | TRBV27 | TGTGCCAGCAGACCCAAGGGAGGAGGCTACACCTTC | CASRPKGGGYTF
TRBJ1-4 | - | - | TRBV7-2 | TGTGCCAGCAGCTCATGGGCAGGGGCCGAACTGTTTTTT | CASSSWAGAELFF
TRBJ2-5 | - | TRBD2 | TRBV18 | TGTGCCAGCTCACCACCTGGGGAGGGGACCCAGTACTTC | CASSPPGEGTQYF
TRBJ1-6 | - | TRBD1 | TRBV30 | TGTGCCTGGAGGGAGGGGGCAAGAAATTCACCCCTCCACTTT | CAWREGARNSPLHF
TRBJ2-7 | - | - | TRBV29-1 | TGCAGCGTAACAGGGGACTTCTCCTACGAGCAGTACTTC | CSVTGDFSYEQYF